This entry is about one TCR beta chain. The antigen remains undetermined. Trimming took 5 bases from V and 4 from J, leaving 16 bases between them. The CDR3 is made up of 15 amino acids. Germline values: CDR1 KGHSH, CDR2 LQKENI. This entry is derived from a study of cytotoxic CD8 clonotypes in ibrutinib-treated CLL. Study-level results: Clonality, elevated at ibrutinib response, dropped back toward baseline at progression. With treatment, public clonotypes, which were uncommon, either contracted or remained stable.

For TCR beta libraries, roughly 2.2 micrograms of genomic DNA were obtained from cryopreserved PBMCs. Sequencing used immunoSEQ multiplex PCR; TCRdb keeps in-frame clones, though not all of them. The table includes about 15,000 clones, roughly 66% detected once. The chain couples TRBV18 to TRBJ2-3; D not resolved. The sequenced sample was PBMCs, obtained before ibrutinib treatment. This TCR came from a human donor with chronic lymphocytic leukemia. CDR3 coding DNA: TGTGCCAGCTCAGGTGGCAGGAACCCCCCAGATACGCAGTATTTT. This sequence encodes CASSGGRNPPDTQYF.